The clone carrying this T cell receptor (beta chain) was seen more than once but under ten times. It was by 5'RACE with 10-nucleotide random UMIs that the cDNA was made. Sequencing runs each yielded over 180 million TCR-beta sequences from 15-18 subjects. Using its own MiXCR run on the 5' RACE reads, TCRdb lists one record per CDR3 protein. The sample yields 50,000 to 85,000 distinct CDR3 sequences, around 5.5% seen once. Germline V gene lookup returns CDR1 DFQATT and CDR2 SNEGSKA (reference sequence). V was clipped by 5 bases and J by 0 bases, with 13 bases between them. The CDR3 spans 14 residues. This sample was taken from a study of neurological immune-mediated disorders. Study background: Relapsing-remitting disease was seen in about 90% of the 34 multiple sclerosis patients, and secondary progressive disease was seen in 3.

The sequenced sample was PBMCs. This sequence joins TRBV20-1 and TRBJ1-1; a weak D match, TRBD1 (5 bases). The TCR sequence derives from a woman aged 25-40 years with multiple sclerosis. CDR3 DNA sequence: TGCAGTGCTGGACTCGACAGAATGAACACTGAAGCTTTCTTT. It is translated as CSAGLDRMNTEAFF.